This T cell receptor (beta chain) was documented in a study of cytomegalovirus exposure and HLA in healthy donors. Remarks on this clone: The target antigen is unknown.

Sequencing was performed with immunoSEQ multiplex PCR; in TCRdb, only in-frame clones are kept and a portion is missing. The sample includes 260,000 or so clones, more than 75% seen only once; the top ten take 2.6%. Study-wide results and caveats: According to the study, 150 to 200 TCR beta chains were cytomegalovirus-associated. CMV antigen specificity of three CMV-associated chains was confirmed in vitro.

The receptor was derived from a man younger than 35 in good health and CMV-seronegative. The specimen sequenced was PBMCs.

CDR3 nucleotides: TGTGCCAGCAACCCGGGACTAGCGGGAGGTGAGCAGTTCTTC. Translated, it gives CASNPGLAGGEQFF. The rearrangement joins TRBV25-1 to TRBJ2-1; 15 positions match TRBD2. Germline values: CDR1 MGHDK, CDR2 SYGVNS. There are 14 residues in the CDR3. V shed 7 bases and J 9 bases; nucleotides not matched to a gene: 4.